This passage covers 28 T cell receptor beta chains from one sample sequenced in a study of blood T cell repertoires in COVID-19 (dated by TCRdb to about 2020). Library preparation employed the immunoSEQ multiplex PCR assay. Entries here come from immuneACCESS through TCRdb and include only in-frame sequences with V and J called. Some clones fail to appear in such tables; in the studies checked, an unresolved V gene covers under half of the shortfall, and the cause of the remainder is unknown. The sample data list over 150,000 clones, and 75% to 85% of these were observed just once. The ten largest clones take up approximately 10% of the sample. Material for sequencing was PBMCs or T cells enriched from blood (not recorded which). The origin of the receptors is a man between 35 and 55 years old who had recovered from COVID-19.

V and J are TRBV5-1 and TRBJ2-3, with TRBD1 matching over 8 bases. The CDR3 is made up of 15 amino acids. V lost 2 bases to trimming and J lost 2 bases; unmatched junction nucleotides: 4. The V gene's germline CDR1 is SGHRS and CDR2 YFSETQ. The CDR3 DNA is TGCGCCAGCAGCTTCCAGGGGGCGATCACAGATACGCAGTATTTT. Translation: CASSFQGAITDTQYF.

This clone was found once. CDR3 nucleotide sequence: TGTGCCAGCAGCTTGGGAGGGACAGGGTTCAACATTCAGTACTTC. Amino acid sequence: CASSLGGTGFNIQYF. The chain links TRBV5-4 to TRBJ2-4; TRBD1 aligns across 9 bases. Germline lookup yields CDR1 SGHNT and CDR2 YYREEE (reference sequence). CDR3 length: 15 residues. V shed 0 bases, J shed 7 bases, and the junction held 5 bases outside the gene matches.

The chain is built from TRBV6-5 and TRBJ1-4; maybe TRBD1 (6 bases). Per the germline V gene, CDR1 is MNHEY and CDR2 is SVGAGI. The CDR3 is made up of 15 amino acids. Trimming stripped 6 bases from V and 7 bases from J, with 18 bases between. CDR3 amino acids: CASSFGQWEIEKLFF. Here the CDR3 DNA reads TGTGCCAGCAGCTTCGGACAGTGGGAGATTGAAAAACTGTTTTTT.

This rearrangement joins TRBV2 to TRBJ1-2, with 8 bases matching TRBD1. V was clipped by 8 bases and J by 8 bases; unmatched bases: 10. The CDR3 has 13 amino acids. From germline, CDR1 is SNHLY and CDR2 FYNNEI. This CDR3 is CASGGQGETGYTF. DNA for the CDR3: TGTGCCAGCGGTGGACAGGGCGAGACCGGCTACACCTTC.

The genes are TRBV3-1 (or the pseudogene TRBV3-2) and TRBJ2-1; perhaps TRBD2 as D (5 bases). Per germline, CDR1 LGHDT and CDR2 YNNKEL (reference sequence). This CDR3 has 15 amino acids. The germline V and J ends were trimmed by 1 base and 3 bases, with 10 bases remaining between them. CDR3 DNA sequence: TGTGCCAGCAGCCAAGTCCCCGGGGTCTACAATGAGCAGTTCTTC. Protein product: CASSQVPGVYNEQFF.

The chain recombines TRBV2 with TRBJ2-2; 10 nucleotides align to TRBD1. V shed 4 bases and J 5 bases; nucleotides not matched to a gene: 7. CDR3 length: 16 amino acids. In germline, CDR1 is SNHLY, CDR2 FYNNEI. CDR3 in amino acids: CASSAVDRGTTGELFF. In DNA, the CDR3 is TGTGCCAGCAGTGCCGTGGACAGGGGGACTACCGGGGAGCTGTTTTTT.

The chain employs TRBV28 and TRBJ1-2; 7 nucleotides agree with TRBD1. CDR3 length: 13 amino acids. V was pared by 3 bases and J by 7 bases, with 5 bases of the junction left unmatched. The germline CDR1 and CDR2 sequences are MDHEN and SYDVKM. CDR3 DNA sequence: TGTGCCAGCAGTTTTGAGGGGGCCAGTGGCTACACCTTC. Residues: CASSFEGASGYTF.

The gene calls are TRBV3-1 (or the pseudogene TRBV3-2) and TRBJ2-2, with TRBD1 matching 9 bases. The CDR3 consists of 16 residues. Germline CDR1 is LGHDT and CDR2 is YNNKEL (reference sequence). Trimming took 2 bases from V and 8 from J; bases not matched to a gene: 9. Written as DNA, the CDR3 is TGTGCCAGCAGCCAAAGGGGACAGGGCTACCGGGGGGAGCTGTTTTTT. As protein: CASSQRGQGYRGELFF.

For the CDR3, the DNA is TGTGCCAGTAGTATGCCCGGACTTAATCAGCCCCAGCATTTT. Protein product: CASSMPGLNQPQHF. The V and J genes are TRBV19 and TRBJ1-5; no clear D gene. The CDR3 covers 14 residues. With 3 bases removed from V and 4 bases from J, the gap between germline ends came to 10 bases. Germline CDR1 reads LNHDA; CDR2 reads SQIVND (reference sequence).

J is TRBJ2-7 and V is TRBV7-9; D is undetermined. CDR3 size: 12 residues. V gave up 0 bases and J gave up 6 bases, with 6 bases separating them. Germline V gene data show CDR1 as SEHNR and CDR2 as FQNEAQ (reference sequence). The CDR3 DNA reads as TGTGCCAGCAGCTTAGCGCGAGGCGAGCAGTACTTC. This encodes CASSLARGEQYF.

The chain links TRBV18 to TRBJ2-1, with 7 bases identical to TRBD1. The germline CDR1 and CDR2 sequences are KGHSH and LQKENI. The trim removed 2 bases at V and 10 bases at J, leaving 8 bases unmatched. The CDR3 consists of 14 residues. The DNA for the CDR3 is TGTGCCAGCTCACCATCGACAGGGTCAAGAGAGCAGTTCTTC. Translation: CASSPSTGSREQFF.

The genes are TRBV28 and TRBJ2-7, with 7 bases lining up with TRBD2. Germline CDR1 and CDR2: MDHEN and SYDVKM. The trim removed 5 bases at V and 6 bases at J, leaving 16 bases unmatched. The CDR3 loop spans 16 amino acids. CDR3 DNA: TGTGCCAGCAGTACCTGGGGGAGCGGGAATCAGCGCGAGCAGTACTTC. It codes for CASSTWGSGNQREQYF.

CDR3 coding DNA: TGTGCCAGCAGTCCACACCCCGGGGTACAAAAAGAGACCCAGTACTTC. Encoded protein: CASSPHPGVQKETQYF. The V gene is TRBV27, the J gene TRBJ2-5; tentative D call: TRBD2 (5 bases). The CDR3 sequence is 16 residues long. Trimming left V 5 bases short and J 3 bases short, with 19 bases between. Per the germline V gene, CDR1 is MNHEY and CDR2 is SMNVEV (reference sequence).

The V gene is TRBV27, the J gene TRBJ1-2; D perhaps matches TRBD1 (5 bases). The germline gives CDR1 MNHEY, CDR2 SMNVEV (reference sequence). This CDR3 spans 15 amino acids. V lost 6 bases to trimming and J lost 8 bases, with 22 bases between them. This CDR3 is CASSPLSLRGPGYTF. CDR3 nucleotides: TGTGCCAGCAGCCCTCTCTCCCTAAGGGGTCCCGGCTACACCTTC.

The chain joins TRBV6-5 to TRBJ1-2, with D maybe TRBD1 (6 bases). The CDR3 runs 13 residues. Germline V CDR1 and CDR2: MNHEY, SVGAGI. V was clipped by 7 bases and J by 8 bases, with 17 bases between them. The DNA of the CDR3 is TGTGCCAGCACCCTCAAAGGGGGTAACGGCTACACCTTC. Its translation is CASTLKGGNGYTF.

The rearrangement uses TRBV6-5 and TRBJ1-5, with a weak D call TRBD1 (6 bases). The CDR3 extends over 13 amino acids. The germline V gene has CDR1 MNHEY and CDR2 SVGAGI. Between the trimmed V and J ends, which lost 8 bases and 3 bases, there was a span of 11 bases. CDR3 in amino acids: CASRQGNNQPQHF. The CDR3 DNA follows: TGTGCCAGCCGGCAGGGGAACAATCAGCCCCAGCATTTT.

The chain employs TRBV5-5 and TRBJ1-5, with TRBD1 identical over 7 bases. Germline values: CDR1 SGHKS, CDR2 YYEKEE (reference sequence). This CDR3 spans 17 amino acids. Trimming removed 2 bases from V and 4 bases from J; junction bases left unmatched: 12. The CDR3 protein is CASSFAQQGHGNQPQHF. The CDR3 nucleotides read TGTGCCAGCAGCTTCGCCCAACAGGGGCATGGGAATCAGCCCCAGCATTTT.

The chain is built from TRBV7-9 and TRBJ2-7, with D possibly TRBD2 on 6 matching bases. The CDR3 extends over 16 amino acids. Germline CDR1 reads SEHNR; CDR2 reads FQNEAQ (reference sequence). V was trimmed by 3 bases and J by 2 bases, leaving 17 bases between them. The CDR3 nucleotides are TGTGCCAGCAGCTTTTTCGGCGGAGGGCTCACCTACGAGCAGTACTTC. This translates into CASSFFGGGLTYEQYF.

This chain joins TRBV15 and TRBJ1-2; D might be TRBD1 (5 bases). Trimming shortened V by 0 bases and J by 1 base, and 9 bases separated the two germline ends. The CDR3 has 15 amino acids. Looked up from germline, CDR1 is LNHNV and CDR2 is YYDKDF (reference sequence). The CDR3 region is CATSRDLGLNYGYTF. The CDR3 nucleotides are TGTGCCACCAGCAGAGATTTGGGGCTTAACTATGGCTACACCTTC.

The genes are TRBV2 and TRBJ2-5; D unresolved. The germline V gene encodes CDR1 SNHLY and CDR2 FYNNEI. Trimming shortened V by 6 bases and J by 5 bases, and 7 bases separated the two germline ends. This CDR3 comprises 11 residues. The CDR3 DNA reads as TGTGCCAGCAGGGTCGGGGAGACCCAGTACTTC. Protein sequence: CASRVGETQYF.

The rearrangement links TRBV5-1 to TRBJ1-3, with 10 bases matching TRBD1. With V trimmed by 3 bases and J by 2 bases, 5 bases remained unmatched. Germline values: CDR1 SGHRS, CDR2 YFSETQ. This CDR3 is 16 amino acids long. The CDR3 reads CASSSTGTGAGNTIYF. CDR3 nucleotide sequence: TGCGCCAGCAGCTCAACCGGGACAGGGGCTGGAAACACCATATATTTT.

V is TRBV2 and J is TRBJ1-1; 7 bases line up with TRBD1. CDR3 length: 17 residues. With V trimmed by 4 bases and J by 4 bases, 15 bases remained unmatched. CDR1 and CDR2 (germline): SNHLY, FYNNEI. The CDR3 nucleotides read TGTGCCAGCAGTGGGTGGACAGGAAAAATCCAGGGCACTGAAGCTTTCTTT. Translation: CASSGWTGKIQGTEAFF.

This clone has only a few counts. The chain carries TRBV6-2 or TRBV6-3 and TRBJ2-2; D may be TRBD2 (5 bases). Germline values: CDR1 MNHEY, CDR2 SVGEGT. The CDR3 has 17 amino acids. V was pared by 4 bases and J by 1 base, with 16 bases between. CDR3 nucleotide sequence: TGTGCCAGCAGTTCCCCCTGGCGGAGCGGGAACACCGGGGAGCTGTTTTTT. Translating it yields CASSSPWRSGNTGELFF.

This clone was found once. V is TRBV4-2 and J is TRBJ2-2, with 11 bases aligning to TRBD1. The CDR3 length is 17 residues. After removal of 1 base from V and 4 bases from J, the junction contained 5 bases not matched to a gene. Germline loops: CDR1 LGHNA, CDR2 YNFKEQ. The CDR3 nucleotides are TGTGCCAGCAGCCAAGTTGGACAGGGGGCTTTCACCGGGGAGCTGTTTTTT. It encodes CASSQVGQGAFTGELFF.

The V call is TRBV6-1, the J call TRBJ1-2; D might be TRBD1 (6 bases). The CDR3 totals 16 residues. Germline loops: CDR1 MNHNS, CDR2 SASEGT. The germline V and J ends were trimmed by 0 bases and 6 bases, with 17 bases remaining between them. This CDR3 reads CASSEAVLRGAHGYTF. In nucleotides, the CDR3 is TGTGCCAGCAGTGAAGCGGTACTTCGGGGGGCCCATGGCTACACCTTC.

This chain uses TRBV19 with TRBJ2-1; 8 bases map to TRBD2. CDR1 and CDR2 (germline): LNHDA, SQIVND (reference sequence). The CDR3 covers 16 residues. V was pared by 6 bases and J by 3 bases, with 10 bases of the junction left unmatched. This CDR3 reads CASSILTSEIYNEQFF. CDR3 coding DNA: TGTGCCAGTAGCATCTTGACTAGCGAGATCTACAATGAGCAGTTCTTC.

This clone occurred once. This chain connects TRBV6-5 to TRBJ1-6; TRBD1 aligns across 7 bases. The V gene end was trimmed by 7 bases and the J gene end by 6 bases; junction bases not matched to a gene: 9. This CDR3 region has 15 residues. Germline V lookup: CDR1 MNHEY, CDR2 SVGAGI. The chain's CDR3 is CASTTRQGINSPLHF. The CDR3 nucleotides read TGTGCCAGCACCACCCGACAGGGCATTAATTCACCCCTCCACTTT.

The chain uses TRBV7-2 and TRBJ1-1, with 7 bases identical to TRBD1. The germline CDR1 and CDR2 sequences are SGHTA and FQGNSA. V lost 5 bases and J lost 0; bases outside the gene matches: 3. The CDR3 runs to 14 residues. The CDR3 bases are TGTGCCAGCAGCGAGGGACAGCTGAACACTGAAGCTTTCTTT. Protein sequence: CASSEGQLNTEAFF.